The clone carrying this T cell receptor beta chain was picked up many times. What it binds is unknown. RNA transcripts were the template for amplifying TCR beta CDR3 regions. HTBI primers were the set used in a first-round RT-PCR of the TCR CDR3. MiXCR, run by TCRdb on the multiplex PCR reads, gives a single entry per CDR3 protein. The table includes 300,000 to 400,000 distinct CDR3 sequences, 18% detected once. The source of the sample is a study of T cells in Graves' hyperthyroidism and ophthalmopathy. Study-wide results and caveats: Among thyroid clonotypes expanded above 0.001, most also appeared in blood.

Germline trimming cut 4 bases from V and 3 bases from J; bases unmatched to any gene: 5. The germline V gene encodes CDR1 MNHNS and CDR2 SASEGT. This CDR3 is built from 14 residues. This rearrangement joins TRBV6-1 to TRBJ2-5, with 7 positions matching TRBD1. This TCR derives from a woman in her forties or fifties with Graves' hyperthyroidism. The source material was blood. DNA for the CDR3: TGTGCCAGCAGTGCGGGACAGATAGAAGAGACCCAGTACTTC. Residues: CASSAGQIEETQYF.